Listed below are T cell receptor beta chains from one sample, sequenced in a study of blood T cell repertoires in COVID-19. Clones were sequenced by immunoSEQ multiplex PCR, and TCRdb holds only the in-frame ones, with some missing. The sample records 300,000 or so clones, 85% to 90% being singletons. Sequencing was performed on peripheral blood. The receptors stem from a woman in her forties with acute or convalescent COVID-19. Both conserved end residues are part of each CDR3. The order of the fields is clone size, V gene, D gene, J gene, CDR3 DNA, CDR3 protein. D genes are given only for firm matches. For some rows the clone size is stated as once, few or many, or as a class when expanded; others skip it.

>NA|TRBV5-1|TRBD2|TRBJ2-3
TGCGCCAGCAGCTTGGGTACTAGCGCCAGCACAGATACGCAGTATTTT
CASSLGTSASTDTQYF
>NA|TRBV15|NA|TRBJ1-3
TGTGCCACCAGCAGAGACAGACAGAGAAACACCATATATTTT
CATSRDRQRNTIYF
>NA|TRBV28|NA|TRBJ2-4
TGTGCCAGCAGTTTTCGTCGAGATCAGGCCCTGCTAGCCAAAAACATTCAGTACTTC
CASSFRRDQALLAKNIQYF
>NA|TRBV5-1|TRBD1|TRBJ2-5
TGCGCCAGCAGCATGGGACAGGAAGAGACCCAGTACTTC
CASSMGQEETQYF
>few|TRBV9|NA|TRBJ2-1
TGTGCCAGCAGCACACCTAGGGGTTTCTCCTACAATGAGCAGTTCTTC
CASSTPRGFSYNEQFF
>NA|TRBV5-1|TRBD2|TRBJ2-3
TGCGCCAGCAGCTTGGCTCTGCTAGCGGGGGTATCAGATACGCAGTATTTT
CASSLALLAGVSDTQYF
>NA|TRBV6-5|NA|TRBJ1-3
TGTGATACCCCCCGGGATACGTGTGGAAACACCATATATTTT
CDTPRDTCGNTIYF
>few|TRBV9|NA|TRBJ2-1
TGTGCCAGCAGCTCGGCGGGGGCTGCCTACAATGAGCAGTTCTTC
CASSSAGAAYNEQFF
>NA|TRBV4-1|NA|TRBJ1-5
TGCGCCAGCAGCCCGCTCGGAGCTGGCAATCAGCCCCAGCATTTT
CASSPLGAGNQPQHF
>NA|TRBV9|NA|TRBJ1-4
TGTGCCAGCAGCCCTGACGGCAAGGAGAAACTGTTTTTT
CASSPDGKEKLFF
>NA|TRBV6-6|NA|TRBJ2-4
TGTGCCAGCACCACAGCAGGGTCCAAAAACATTCAGTACTTC
CASTTAGSKNIQYF
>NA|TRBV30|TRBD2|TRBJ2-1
TGTGCCTGGGATGGACTAGCGGGGGTTAATGAGCAGTTCTTC
CAWDGLAGVNEQFF
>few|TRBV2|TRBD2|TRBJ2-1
TGTGCCAGCAGTGATGGACTAGCGGACAATGAGCAGTTCTTC
CASSDGLADNEQFF
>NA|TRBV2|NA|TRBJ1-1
TGTGCCAGCAGTTCTCGGACACTAAACACTGAAGCTTTCTTT
CASSSRTLNTEAFF
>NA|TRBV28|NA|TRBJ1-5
TGTGCCAGCCACACGGGGAGCAATCAGCCCCAGCATTTT
CASHTGSNQPQHF
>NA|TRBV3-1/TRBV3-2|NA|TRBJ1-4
TGTGCCAGCAGCATCGCTGGCGAAAAACTGTTTTTT
CASSIAGEKLFF
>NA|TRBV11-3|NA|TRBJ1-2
TGTGCCAGCAGCTTAGATTCGTTAACCAGGGGACACTATGGCTACACCTTC
CASSLDSLTRGHYGYTF
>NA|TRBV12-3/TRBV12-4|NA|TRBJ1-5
TGTGCCAGCGCTATCAGTGCGGGTCAGCCCCAGCATTTT
CASAISAGQPQHF
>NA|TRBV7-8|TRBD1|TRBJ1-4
TGTGCCAGCAGCTACCGGGACAGGGGAGGTTGGAATGAAAAACTGTTTTTT
CASSYRDRGGWNEKLFF
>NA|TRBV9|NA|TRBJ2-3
TGTGCCAGCAGCGTAGTAAGCACAGATACGCAGTATTTT
CASSVVSTDTQYF